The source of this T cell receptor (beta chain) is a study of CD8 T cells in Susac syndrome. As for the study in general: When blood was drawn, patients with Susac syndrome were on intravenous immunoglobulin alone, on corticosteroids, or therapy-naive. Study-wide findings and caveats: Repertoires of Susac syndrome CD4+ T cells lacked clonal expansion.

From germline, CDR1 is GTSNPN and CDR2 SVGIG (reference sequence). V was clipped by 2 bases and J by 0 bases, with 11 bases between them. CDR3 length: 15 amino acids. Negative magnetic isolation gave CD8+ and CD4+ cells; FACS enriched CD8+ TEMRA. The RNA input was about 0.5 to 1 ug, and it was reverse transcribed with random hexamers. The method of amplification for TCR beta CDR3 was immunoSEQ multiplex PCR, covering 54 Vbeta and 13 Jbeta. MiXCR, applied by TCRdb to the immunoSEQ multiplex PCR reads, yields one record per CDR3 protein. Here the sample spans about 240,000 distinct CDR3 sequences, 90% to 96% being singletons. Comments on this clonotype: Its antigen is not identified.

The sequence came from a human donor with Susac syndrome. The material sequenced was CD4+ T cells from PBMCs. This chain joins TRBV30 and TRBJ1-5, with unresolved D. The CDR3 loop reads CAWSPGPDSNQPQHF. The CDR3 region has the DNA TGTGCCTGGAGTCCCGGGCCCGATAGCAATCAGCCCCAGCATTTT.